A single sample gave rise to the 14 T cell receptor beta chains below, sequenced in a study of shared clonotypes between healthy human individuals. Generated by immunoSEQ multiplex PCR, the TCRdb table keeps only in-frame clones and is missing some. The sample yields roughly 2.6 million clones, around nine tenths seen once. Sequencing input: naive CD4+ T cells sorted from blood. Indicated subset: CD45RA+ positively selected. All receptors derive from a man between 18 and 35 years old in good health.

CDR3 in DNA: TGCGCCAGCCAACGACTAGACCCCTACAATGAGCAGTTCTTC. This translates into CASQRLDPYNEQFF. The J gene is TRBJ2-1, the V gene TRBV5-1; tentatively, D is TRBD2 (6 bases). Germline CDR1 and CDR2: SGHRS and YFSETQ. The CDR3 is made up of 14 amino acids. V was pared by 7 bases and J by 2 bases, with 13 bases between.

The V call is TRBV19, the J call TRBJ1-5, with a possible D match to TRBD1 (5 bases). Deletions cut 10 bases from V and 0 bases from J, with 19 bases between. The length of the CDR3 is 16 residues. Germline-derived CDR1 and CDR2 are LNHDA and SQIVND (reference sequence). CDR3 bases: TGTGCCACCGCCCCGGGACTTACTTATAGCAATCAGCCCCAGCATTTT. Translation: CATAPGLTYSNQPQHF.

The CDR3 coding sequence is TGTGCCAGCAGTGCATCTAGCGGGCGGGTCAATGAGCAGTTCTTC. The encoded protein is CASSASSGRVNEQFF. The V call is TRBV6-1, the J call TRBJ2-1; 8 nucleotides match TRBD2. There are 15 residues in the CDR3. With V trimmed by 4 bases and J by 6 bases, 8 bases remained unmatched. Germline CDR1 and CDR2: MNHNS and SASEGT.

This sequence joins TRBV5-1 and TRBJ2-3, with 7 bases fitting TRBD1. CDR3 length: 14 residues. Germline CDR1 SGHRS, CDR2 YFSETQ. Germline trimming cut 4 bases from V and 6 bases from J; bases unmatched to any gene: 8. CDR3 sequence reads: CASSLRQGGDTQYF. The CDR3 nucleotides are TGCGCCAGCAGCCTAAGACAGGGCGGGGATACGCAGTATTTT.

This chain joins TRBV9 and TRBJ1-2; no clear D gene. The germline V gene has CDR1 SGDLS and CDR2 YYNGEE. The V gene lost 2 bases and the J gene lost 2 bases, with 10 bases spanning the gap. This CDR3 is built from 14 residues. The DNA for the CDR3 is TGTGCCAGCAGCGTGGAGGAGAGAAACTATGGCTACACCTTC. Translating gives CASSVEERNYGYTF.

The rearrangement uses TRBV2 and TRBJ1-5; possibly TRBD1 for D (5 bases). This CDR3 spans 17 amino acids. Trimming took off 6 bases at V and 3 bases at J, with 21 bases between the two ends. The germline CDR1 and CDR2 sequences are SNHLY and FYNNEI. The CDR3 loop is CASSSGPFLNPNQPQHF. The DNA for the CDR3 is TGTGCCAGCAGCTCGGGACCCTTCCTCAACCCCAATCAGCCCCAGCATTTT.

The CDR3: CASREREGRTDTQYF. The CDR3 DNA reads TGTGCCAGCAGAGAGCGGGAGGGCCGGACAGATACGCAGTATTTT. V gene TRBV6-1 combines with J gene TRBJ2-3; TRBD2 aligns across 10 bases. The germline CDR1 and CDR2 sequences are MNHNS and SASEGT. V shed 6 bases, J shed 3 bases, and the junction held 6 bases outside the gene matches. CDR3 length: 15 amino acids.

The V and J genes are TRBV2 and TRBJ1-1; D gene ambiguous. The germline V gene has CDR1 SNHLY and CDR2 FYNNEI. The CDR3 is made up of 14 amino acids. The V and J ends lost 2 bases and 5 bases respectively, with 12 bases between them. CDR3 nucleotides: TGTGCCAGCAGTGAATCGCAGGTCAGTACTGAAGCTTTCTTT. Translated: CASSESQVSTEAFF. The full variable domain, rest sourced from reference TRBV2 and TRBJ1-1, is EPEVTQTPSHQVTQMGQEVILRCVPISNHLYFYWYRQILGQKVEFLVSFYNNEISEKSEIFDDQFSVERPDGSNFTLKIRSTKLEDSAMYFCASSESQVSTEAFFGQGTRLTVV.

J is TRBJ1-6 and V is TRBV6-6, with TRBD1 as a possible D gene (5 bases). From germline, CDR1 is MNHNY and CDR2 SVGAGI (reference sequence). The ends were cut back, 5 bases at V and 10 bases at J, with 18 bases in the middle. CDR3 length equals 15 residues. The chain's CDR3 is CASSRDAYRGSPLHF. Written as DNA, the CDR3 is TGTGCCAGCAGTCGGGACGCGTATAGGGGATCACCCCTCCACTTT.

The J gene is TRBJ1-2, the V gene TRBV10-1; no firm D call. CDR3 size: 13 residues. V was clipped by 4 bases and J by 4 bases, with 10 bases between them. The germline CDR1 and CDR2 sequences are WNHNN and SYGVQD (reference sequence). CDR3 bases: TGCGCCAGCAGTGCCCAAGGGAGCTATGGCTACACCTTC. As protein: CASSAQGSYGYTF.

The chain recombines TRBV5-1 with TRBJ2-5; D remains unclear. The CDR3 runs 13 residues. Germline V gives CDR1 SGHRS, CDR2 YFSETQ. Trimming took 7 bases from V and 5 from J, leaving 15 bases between them. CDR3 sequence (DNA): TGCGCCAGCGGCCTTAGGGTGGGGGAGACCCAGTACTTC. Its translation is CASGLRVGETQYF.

This chain links TRBV9 with TRBJ2-3, with 16 bases that match TRBD2. V shed 2 bases, J shed 6 bases, and the junction held 6 bases outside the gene matches. This CDR3 has 17 amino acids. CDR1 is SGDLS, CDR2 YYNGEE, per germline. CDR3 sequence (DNA): TGTGCCAGCAGCGTGGGGACTAGCGGGGGGGCCGTCGATACGCAGTATTTT. Its translation: CASSVGTSGGAVDTQYF. Filled out from reference TRBV9 and TRBJ2-3, the complete variable domain reads DSGVTQTPKHLITATGQRVTLRCSPRSGDLSVYWYQQSLDQGLQFLIQYYNGEERAKGNILERFSAQQFPDLHSELNLSSLELGDSALYFCASSVGTSGGAVDTQYFGPGTRLTVL.

V usage is TRBV7-2 and J usage is TRBJ1-5; TRBD1 is a possible D gene (5 bases). Germline CDR1 is SGHTA and CDR2 is FQGNSA. V was clipped by 1 base and J by 6 bases, with 13 bases between them. This CDR3 has 15 residues. CDR3 in amino acids: CASSLGVFGGQPQHF. The CDR3 DNA reads as TGTGCCAGCAGCTTAGGGGTTTTCGGGGGTCAGCCCCAGCATTTT.

This chain uses TRBV18 with TRBJ1-6; 7 nucleotides line up with TRBD1. Germline CDR1 reads KGHSH; CDR2 reads LQKENI. The CDR3 spans 15 residues. J was trimmed by 9 bases and V by 2 bases; bases with no gene match: 7. DNA for the CDR3: TGTGCCAGCTCACCAACAGGGGATATCGGTTCACCCCTCCACTTT. Translated: CASSPTGDIGSPLHF. The entire variable domain, with the rest obtained from reference TRBV18 and TRBJ1-6, is as follows: NAGVMQNPRHLVRRRGQEARLRCSPMKGHSHVYWYRQLPEEGLKFMVYLQKENIIDESGMPKERFSAEFPKEGPSILRIQQVVRGDSAAYFCASSPTGDIGSPLHFGNGTRLTVT.